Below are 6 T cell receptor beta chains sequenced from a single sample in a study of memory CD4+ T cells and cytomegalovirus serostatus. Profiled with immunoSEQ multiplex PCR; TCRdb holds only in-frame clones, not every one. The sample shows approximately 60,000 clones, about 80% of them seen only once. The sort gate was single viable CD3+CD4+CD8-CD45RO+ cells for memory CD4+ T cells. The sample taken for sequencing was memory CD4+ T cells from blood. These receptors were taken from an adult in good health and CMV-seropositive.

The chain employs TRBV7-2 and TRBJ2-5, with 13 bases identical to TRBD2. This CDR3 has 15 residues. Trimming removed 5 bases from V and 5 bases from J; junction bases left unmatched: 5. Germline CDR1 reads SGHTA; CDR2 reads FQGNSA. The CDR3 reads CASSTGLAGVETQYF. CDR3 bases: TGTGCCAGCAGCACCGGACTAGCGGGAGTGGAGACCCAGTACTTC.

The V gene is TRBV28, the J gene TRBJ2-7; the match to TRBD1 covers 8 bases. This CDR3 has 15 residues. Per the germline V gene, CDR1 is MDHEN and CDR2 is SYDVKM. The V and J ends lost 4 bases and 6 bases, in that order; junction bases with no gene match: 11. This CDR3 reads CASSSAQGAPGEQYF. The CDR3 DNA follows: TGTGCCAGCAGTTCCGCGCAGGGGGCGCCGGGCGAGCAGTACTTC.

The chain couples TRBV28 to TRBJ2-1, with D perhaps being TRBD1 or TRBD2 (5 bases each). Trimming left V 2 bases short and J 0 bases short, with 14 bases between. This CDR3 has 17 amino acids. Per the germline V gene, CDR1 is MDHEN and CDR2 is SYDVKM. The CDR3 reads CASSLGGRPSSYNEQFF. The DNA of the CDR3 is TGTGCCAGCAGTTTAGGGGGTCGCCCCAGCTCCTACAATGAGCAGTTCTTC.

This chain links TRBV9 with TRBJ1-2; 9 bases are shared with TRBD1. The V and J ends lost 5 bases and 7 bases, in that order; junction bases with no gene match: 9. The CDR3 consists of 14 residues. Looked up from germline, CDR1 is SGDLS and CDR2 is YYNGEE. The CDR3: CASSGSGTGTGYTF. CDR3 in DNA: TGTGCCAGCAGTGGTTCCGGGACAGGGACTGGCTACACCTTC.

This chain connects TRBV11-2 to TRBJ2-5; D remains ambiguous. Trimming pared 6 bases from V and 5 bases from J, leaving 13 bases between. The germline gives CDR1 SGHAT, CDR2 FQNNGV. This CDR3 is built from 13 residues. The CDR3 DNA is TGTGCCAGCAGTTTGTCCGTCGGGGAGACCCAGTACTTC. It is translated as CASSLSVGETQYF.

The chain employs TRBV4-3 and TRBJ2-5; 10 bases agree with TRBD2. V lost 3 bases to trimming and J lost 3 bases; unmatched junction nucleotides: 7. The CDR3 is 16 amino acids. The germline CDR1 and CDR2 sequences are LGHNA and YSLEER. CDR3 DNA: TGCGCCAGCAGCCAGGGAGCGGGAGGGAAGAAAGAGACCCAGTACTTC. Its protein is CASSQGAGGKKETQYF.